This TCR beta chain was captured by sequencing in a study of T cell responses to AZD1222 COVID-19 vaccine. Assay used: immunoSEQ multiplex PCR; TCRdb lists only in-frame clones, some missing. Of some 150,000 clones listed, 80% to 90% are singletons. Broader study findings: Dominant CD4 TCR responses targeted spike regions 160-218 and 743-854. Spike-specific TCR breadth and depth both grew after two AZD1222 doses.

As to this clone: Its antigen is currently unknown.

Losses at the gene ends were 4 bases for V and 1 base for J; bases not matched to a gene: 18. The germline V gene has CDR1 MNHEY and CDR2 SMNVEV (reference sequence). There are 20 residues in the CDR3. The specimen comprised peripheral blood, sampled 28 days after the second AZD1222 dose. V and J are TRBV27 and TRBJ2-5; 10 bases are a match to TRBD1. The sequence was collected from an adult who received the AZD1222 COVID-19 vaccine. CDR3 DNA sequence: TGTGCCAGCAGTTCCTCCGGACAGGGGGTCGAGAAAGGGGCCCAAGAGACCCAGTACTTC. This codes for CASSSSGQGVEKGAQETQYF.